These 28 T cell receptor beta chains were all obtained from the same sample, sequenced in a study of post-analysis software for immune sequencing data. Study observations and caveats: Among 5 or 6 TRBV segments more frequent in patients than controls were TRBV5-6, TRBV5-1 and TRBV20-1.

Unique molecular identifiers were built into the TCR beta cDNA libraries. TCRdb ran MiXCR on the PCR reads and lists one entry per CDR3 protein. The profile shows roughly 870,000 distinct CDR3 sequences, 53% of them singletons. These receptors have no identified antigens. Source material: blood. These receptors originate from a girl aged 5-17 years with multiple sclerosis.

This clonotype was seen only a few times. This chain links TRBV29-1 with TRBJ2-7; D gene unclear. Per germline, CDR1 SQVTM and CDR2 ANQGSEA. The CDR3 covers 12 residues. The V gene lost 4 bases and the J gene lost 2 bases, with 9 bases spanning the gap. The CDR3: CSVVFTAYEQYF. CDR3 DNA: TGCAGCGTTGTATTTACAGCCTACGAGCAGTACTTC.

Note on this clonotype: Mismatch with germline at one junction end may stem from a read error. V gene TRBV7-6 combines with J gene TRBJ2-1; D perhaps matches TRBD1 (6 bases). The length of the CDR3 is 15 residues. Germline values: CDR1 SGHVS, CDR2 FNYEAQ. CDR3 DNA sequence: TGTGCCAGCAGCTCAGGGGACGGCTTCTACAATGAACAGTTCTTC. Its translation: CASSSGDGFYNEQFF.

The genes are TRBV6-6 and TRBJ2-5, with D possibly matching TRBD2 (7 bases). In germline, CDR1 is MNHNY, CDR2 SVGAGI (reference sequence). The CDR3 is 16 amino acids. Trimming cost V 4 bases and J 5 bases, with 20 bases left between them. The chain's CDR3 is CASSSRGTTQGETQYF. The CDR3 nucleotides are TGTGCCAGCAGTTCCCGGGGGACTACCCAGGGGGAGACCCAGTACTTC.

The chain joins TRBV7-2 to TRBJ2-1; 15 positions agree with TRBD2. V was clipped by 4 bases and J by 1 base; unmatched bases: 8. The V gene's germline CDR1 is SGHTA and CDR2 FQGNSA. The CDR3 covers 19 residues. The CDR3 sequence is CASSSWGTSGGYSYNEQFF. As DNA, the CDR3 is TGTGCCAGCAGCTCATGGGGGACTAGCGGGGGGTATTCCTACAATGAGCAGTTCTTC.

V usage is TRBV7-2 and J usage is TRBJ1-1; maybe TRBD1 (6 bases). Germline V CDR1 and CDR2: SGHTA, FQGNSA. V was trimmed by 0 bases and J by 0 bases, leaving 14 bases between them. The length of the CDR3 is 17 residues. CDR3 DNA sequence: TGTGCCAGCAGCTTAGCTGGAGCAGGGGCAATGAACACTGAAGCTTTCTTT. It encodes CASSLAGAGAMNTEAFF.

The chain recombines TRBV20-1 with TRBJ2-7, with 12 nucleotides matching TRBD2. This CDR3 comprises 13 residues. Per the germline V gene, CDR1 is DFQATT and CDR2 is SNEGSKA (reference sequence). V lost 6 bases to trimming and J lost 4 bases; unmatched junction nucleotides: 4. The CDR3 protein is CSAPGLAGYEQYF. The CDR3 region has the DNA TGCAGTGCCCCCGGACTAGCGGGATACGAGCAGTACTTC.

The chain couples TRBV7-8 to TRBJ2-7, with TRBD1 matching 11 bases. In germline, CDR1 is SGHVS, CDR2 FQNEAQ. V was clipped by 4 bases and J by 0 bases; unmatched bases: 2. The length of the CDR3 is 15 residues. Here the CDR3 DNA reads TGTGCCAGCAGCTGGGGGACAGGGGGCTCCTACGAGCAGTACTTC. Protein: CASSWGTGGSYEQYF.

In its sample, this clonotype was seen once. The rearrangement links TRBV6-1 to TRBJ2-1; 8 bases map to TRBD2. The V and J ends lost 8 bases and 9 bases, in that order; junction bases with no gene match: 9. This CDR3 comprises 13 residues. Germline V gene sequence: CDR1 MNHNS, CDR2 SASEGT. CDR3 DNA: TGTGCCAGCTTAGATTCGGGGGGGCTTGAGCAGTTCTTC. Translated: CASLDSGGLEQFF.

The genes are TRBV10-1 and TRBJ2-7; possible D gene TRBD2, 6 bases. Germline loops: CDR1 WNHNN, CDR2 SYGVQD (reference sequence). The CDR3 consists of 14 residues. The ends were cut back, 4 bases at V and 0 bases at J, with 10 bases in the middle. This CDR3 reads CASSAGSRSYEQYF. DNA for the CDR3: TGCGCCAGCAGTGCCGGGAGCCGCTCCTACGAGCAGTACTTC.

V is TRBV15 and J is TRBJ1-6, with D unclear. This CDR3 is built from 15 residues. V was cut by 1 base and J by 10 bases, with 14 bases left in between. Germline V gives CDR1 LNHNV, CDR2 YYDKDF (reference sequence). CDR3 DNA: TGTGCCACCAGCAGAGGCGGGGAATCAAGCTCACCCCTCCACTTT. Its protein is CATSRGGESSSPLHF. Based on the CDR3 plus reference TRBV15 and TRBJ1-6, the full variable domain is DAMVIQNPRYQVTQFGKPVTLSCSQTLNHNVMYWYQQKSSQAPKLLFHYYDKDFNNEADTPDNFQSRRPNTSFCFLDIRSPGLGDTAMYLCATSRGGESSSPLHFGNGTRLTVT.

The CDR3: CASRTTGSYGYTF. CDR3 DNA sequence: TGTGCCAGCAGAACGACAGGGTCCTATGGCTACACCTTC. The gene calls are TRBV6-5 and TRBJ1-2; 7 bases agree with TRBD1. CDR3 length equals 13 residues. J lost 4 bases, V lost 6 bases, and 5 bases had no gene match. Germline values: CDR1 MNHEY, CDR2 SVGAGI.

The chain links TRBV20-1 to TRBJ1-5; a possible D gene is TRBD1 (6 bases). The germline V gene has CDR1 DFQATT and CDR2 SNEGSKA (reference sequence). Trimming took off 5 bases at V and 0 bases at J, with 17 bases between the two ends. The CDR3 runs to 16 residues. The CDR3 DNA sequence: TGCAGTGCTGAAGGGGGGGGGACAAATAGCAATCAGCCCCAGCATTTT. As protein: CSAEGGGTNSNQPQHF.

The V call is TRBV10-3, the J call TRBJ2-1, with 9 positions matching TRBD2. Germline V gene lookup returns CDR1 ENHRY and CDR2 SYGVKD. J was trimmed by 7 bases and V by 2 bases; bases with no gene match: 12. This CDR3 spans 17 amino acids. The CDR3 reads CAISEVLSSGNLNEQFF. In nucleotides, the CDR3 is TGTGCCATCAGTGAGGTGCTCTCTAGCGGGAATTTGAATGAGCAGTTCTTC.

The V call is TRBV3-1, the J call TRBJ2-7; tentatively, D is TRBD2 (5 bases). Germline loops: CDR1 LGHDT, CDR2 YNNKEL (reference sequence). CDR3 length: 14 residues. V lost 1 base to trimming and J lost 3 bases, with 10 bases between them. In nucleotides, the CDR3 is TGTGCCAGCAGCCAAGCAGCGGCCATCTACGAGCAGTACTTC. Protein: CASSQAAAIYEQYF.

In nucleotides, the CDR3 is TGTGCCACCAGCGAAGGACAGGGAGGCTGGAATTCACCCCTCCACTTT. Its protein product is CATSEGQGGWNSPLHF. The chain recombines TRBV15 with TRBJ1-6; the match to TRBD1 covers 8 bases. The V gene end was trimmed by 5 bases and the J gene end by 7 bases; junction bases not matched to a gene: 10. Germline assignment: CDR1 LNHNV and CDR2 YYDKDF (reference sequence). The CDR3 loop spans 16 amino acids.

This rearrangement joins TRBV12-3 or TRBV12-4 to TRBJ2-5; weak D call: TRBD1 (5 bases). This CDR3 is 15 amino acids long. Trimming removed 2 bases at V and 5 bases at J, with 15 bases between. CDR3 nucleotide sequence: TGTGCCAGCAGTTTATTGGGCAGGGAATGGGAGACCCAGTACTTC. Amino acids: CASSLLGREWETQYF.

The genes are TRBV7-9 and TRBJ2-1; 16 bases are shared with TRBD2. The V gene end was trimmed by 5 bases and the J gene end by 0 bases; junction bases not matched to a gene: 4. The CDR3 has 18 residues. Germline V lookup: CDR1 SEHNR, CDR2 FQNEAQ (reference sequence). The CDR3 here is CASSGTSGRAPSYNEQFF. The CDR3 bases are TGTGCCAGCAGCGGGACTAGCGGGAGGGCTCCCTCCTACAATGAGCAGTTCTTC.

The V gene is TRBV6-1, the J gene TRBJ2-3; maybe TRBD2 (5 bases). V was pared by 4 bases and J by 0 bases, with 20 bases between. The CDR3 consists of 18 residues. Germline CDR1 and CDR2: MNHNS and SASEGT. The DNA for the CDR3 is TGTGCCAGCAGTGGCCTGGGCGGAGGCGGAGCTAGCACAGATACGCAGTATTTT. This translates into CASSGLGGGGASTDTQYF.

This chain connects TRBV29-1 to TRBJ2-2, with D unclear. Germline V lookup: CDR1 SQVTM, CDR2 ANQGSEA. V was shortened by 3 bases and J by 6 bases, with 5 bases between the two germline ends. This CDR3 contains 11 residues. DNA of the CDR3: TGCAGCGTTGACAAGGCCGGGGAGCTGTTTTTT. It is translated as CSVDKAGELFF.

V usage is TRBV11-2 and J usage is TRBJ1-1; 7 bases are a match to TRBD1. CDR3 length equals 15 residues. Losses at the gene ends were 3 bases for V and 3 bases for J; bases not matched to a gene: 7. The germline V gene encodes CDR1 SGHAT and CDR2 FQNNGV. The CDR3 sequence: CASSLETGRDTEAFF. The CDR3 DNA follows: TGTGCCAGCAGCTTGGAGACAGGGAGGGACACTGAAGCTTTCTTT.

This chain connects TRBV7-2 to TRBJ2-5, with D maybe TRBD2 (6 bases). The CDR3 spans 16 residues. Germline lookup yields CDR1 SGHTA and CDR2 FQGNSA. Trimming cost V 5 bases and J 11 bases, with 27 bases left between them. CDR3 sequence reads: CASSQAGASVTWGQYF. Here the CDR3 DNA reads TGTGCCAGCAGCCAGGCTGGGGCTAGCGTCACCTGGGGGCAGTACTTC. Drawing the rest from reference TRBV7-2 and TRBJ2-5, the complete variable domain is GAGVSQSPSNKVTEKGKDVELRCDPISGHTALYWYRQSLGQGLEFLIYFQGNSAPDKSGLPSDRFSAERTGGSVSTLTIQRTQQEDSAVYLCASSQAGASVTWGQYFGPGTRLLVL.

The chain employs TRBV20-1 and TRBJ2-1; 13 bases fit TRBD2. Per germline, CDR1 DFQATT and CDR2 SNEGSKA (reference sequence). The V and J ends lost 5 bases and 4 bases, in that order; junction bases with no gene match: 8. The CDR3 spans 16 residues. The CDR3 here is CSAPRTSGSSYNEQFF. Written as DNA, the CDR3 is TGCAGTGCTCCTAGGACTAGCGGGAGTTCTTACAATGAGCAGTTCTTC.

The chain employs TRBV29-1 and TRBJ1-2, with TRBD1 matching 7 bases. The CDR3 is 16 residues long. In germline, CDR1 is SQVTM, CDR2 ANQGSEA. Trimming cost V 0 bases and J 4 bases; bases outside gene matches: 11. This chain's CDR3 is CSVEEFSDRDFYGYTF. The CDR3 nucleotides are TGCAGCGTTGAAGAATTCAGCGACAGGGATTTCTATGGCTACACCTTC.

CDR3 nucleotide sequence: TGTGCCAGCAGTACAGGGGCGGGCAATCAGCCCCAGCATTTT. Its protein is CASSTGAGNQPQHF. This sequence joins TRBV6-5 and TRBJ1-5, with TRBD1 matching 7 bases. Germline lookup yields CDR1 MNHEY and CDR2 SVGAGI. The CDR3 is made up of 14 amino acids. After removal of 5 bases from V and 2 bases from J, the junction contained 3 bases not matched to a gene.

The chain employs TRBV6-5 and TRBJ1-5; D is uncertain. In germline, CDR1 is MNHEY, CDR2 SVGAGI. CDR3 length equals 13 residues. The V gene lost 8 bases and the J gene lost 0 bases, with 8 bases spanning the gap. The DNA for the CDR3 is TGTGCCAGCGCGGGTTATAGCAATCAGCCCCAGCATTTT. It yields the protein CASAGYSNQPQHF.

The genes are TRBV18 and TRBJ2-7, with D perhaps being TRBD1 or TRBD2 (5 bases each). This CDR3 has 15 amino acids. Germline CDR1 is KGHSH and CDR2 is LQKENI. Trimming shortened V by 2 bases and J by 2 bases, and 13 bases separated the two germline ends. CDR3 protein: CASSPRPRDAYEQYF. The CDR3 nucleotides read TGTGCCAGCTCACCAAGGCCGAGGGACGCCTACGAGCAGTACTTC.

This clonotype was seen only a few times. CDR3 bases: TGTGCCAGCAGCCCGGGGGGGGCCACAGATACGCAGTATTTT. It yields the protein CASSPGGATDTQYF. This chain links TRBV9 with TRBJ2-3; TRBD2 aligns across 8 bases. Germline V gene data show CDR1 as SGDLS and CDR2 as YYNGEE. V dropped 4 bases and J dropped 2; count of bases not matched to a gene: 3. The CDR3 runs to 14 residues.

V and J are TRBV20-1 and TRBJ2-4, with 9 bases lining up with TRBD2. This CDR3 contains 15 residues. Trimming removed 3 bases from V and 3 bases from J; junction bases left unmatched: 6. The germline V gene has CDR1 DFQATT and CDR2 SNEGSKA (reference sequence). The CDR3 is CSASGLAGIKNIQYF. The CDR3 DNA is TGCAGTGCTAGCGGGCTAGCGGGAATCAAAAACATTCAGTACTTC.